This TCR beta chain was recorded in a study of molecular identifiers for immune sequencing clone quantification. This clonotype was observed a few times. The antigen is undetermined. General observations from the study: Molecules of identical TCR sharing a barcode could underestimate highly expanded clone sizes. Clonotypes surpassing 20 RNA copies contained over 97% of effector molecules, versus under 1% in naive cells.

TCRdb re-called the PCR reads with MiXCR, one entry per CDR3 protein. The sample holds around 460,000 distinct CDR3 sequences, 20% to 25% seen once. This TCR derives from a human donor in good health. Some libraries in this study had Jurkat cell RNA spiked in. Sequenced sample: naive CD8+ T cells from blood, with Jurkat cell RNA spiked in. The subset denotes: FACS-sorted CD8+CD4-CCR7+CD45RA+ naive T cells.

The CDR3 coding sequence is TGCGCCAGCAGCCAAGATTGGTCGACCTACAATGAGCAGTTCTTC. Translated: CASSQDWSTYNEQFF. The chain carries TRBV4-3 and TRBJ2-1; D is unresolved. V lost 0 bases and J 2 bases, leaving 8 bases between the germline ends. Germline loops: CDR1 LGHNA, CDR2 YSLEER. The CDR3 is 15 residues long.